This passage covers 24 T cell receptor beta chains from one sample sequenced in a study of blood T cell repertoires in COVID-19. Some clones are missing from TCRdb's copy, which holds only in-frame ones; the method was immunoSEQ multiplex PCR. This repertoire shows 75,000 to 95,000 clones, about four fifths found once; its top ten account for about 6.3%. The specimen was peripheral blood. These receptors originate from a man aged 60 to 75 with acute or convalescent COVID-19.

This chain links TRBV9 with TRBJ2-7; a weak D match, TRBD1 (5 bases). Germline V gives CDR1 SGDLS, CDR2 YYNGEE. This CDR3 has 15 residues. V shed 2 bases and J shed 3 bases, with 15 bases lying between them. This CDR3 reads CASSVGSRVVYEQYF. The CDR3 DNA reads as TGTGCCAGCAGCGTTGGCTCCAGGGTCGTCTACGAGCAGTACTTC.

The CDR3 DNA is TGCGCCAGCAGCTTAACCAAACAAGATACGCAGTATTTT. Translating it yields CASSLTKQDTQYF. This chain joins TRBV5-1 and TRBJ2-3, with D unclear. Germline V lookup: CDR1 SGHRS, CDR2 YFSETQ. The germline V and J ends were trimmed by 2 bases and 5 bases, with 9 bases remaining between them. The CDR3 has 13 residues.

The chain joins TRBV24-1 to TRBJ1-3, with no clear D. The V gene's germline CDR1 is KGHDR and CDR2 SFDVKD. This CDR3 is built from 14 residues. Trimming pared 4 bases from V and 9 bases from J, leaving 15 bases between. The CDR3 protein is CATSDRMTGATIYF. CDR3 nucleotides: TGTGCCACCAGTGACAGAATGACTGGAGCCACCATATATTTT.

This sequence joins TRBV4-3 and TRBJ1-1; no firm D call. V shed 4 bases and J shed 5 bases, with 14 bases lying between them. Germline CDR1 and CDR2: LGHNA and YSLEER. The CDR3 runs 14 residues. CDR3 sequence reads: CASSLGARGTEAFF. Written as DNA, the CDR3 is TGCGCCAGCAGCCTCGGAGCAAGAGGTACTGAAGCTTTCTTT.

This clone was counted only a few times. The chain employs TRBV27 and TRBJ1-2; the match to TRBD1 covers 10 bases. The CDR3 extends over 15 amino acids. V shed 5 bases, J shed 8 bases, and the junction held 11 bases outside the gene matches. Germline values: CDR1 MNHEY, CDR2 SMNVEV (reference sequence). The CDR3 loop is CASSPTPGTGEGYTF. Here the CDR3 DNA reads TGTGCCAGCAGTCCTACCCCGGGGACAGGGGAAGGCTACACCTTC.

CDR3 coding DNA: TGTGCCAGCCACGGACAGGGCAATCAGCCCCAGCATTTT. Translating gives CASHGQGNQPQHF. The chain has TRBV18 and TRBJ1-5, with 7 positions matching TRBD1. V lost 8 bases, J lost 2 bases, and 3 bases stayed unmatched. CDR1 and CDR2 (germline): KGHSH, LQKENI. The CDR3 is made up of 13 amino acids.

The chain recombines TRBV6-5 with TRBJ1-2, with TRBD1 matching over 8 bases. CDR3 length: 14 amino acids. Losses at the gene ends were 8 bases for V and 8 bases for J; bases not matched to a gene: 13. Germline V gene data show CDR1 as MNHEY and CDR2 as SVGAGI. The CDR3 region has the DNA TGTGCCAGCTCCCTCACGACAGGGGCGGGGGGCTACACCTTC. The encoded protein is CASSLTTGAGGYTF.

The chain carries TRBV6-2 or TRBV6-3 and TRBJ1-4; TRBD1 is a possible D gene (5 bases). This CDR3 is built from 15 residues. The V gene's germline CDR1 is MNHEY and CDR2 SVGEGT. Trimming took 4 bases from V and 4 from J, leaving 13 bases between them. The CDR3: CASSFWEGYNEKLFF. CDR3 DNA sequence: TGTGCCAGCAGTTTCTGGGAGGGGTATAATGAAAAACTGTTTTTT.

In regard to this clone: Other DNA sequences in this specimen translate into the identical CDR3. The CDR3 region is CASSYSAGGSYEQYF. The CDR3 nucleotides are TGTGCCAGCAGTTACTCTGCGGGGGGATCCTACGAGCAGTACTTC. J is TRBJ2-7 and V is TRBV6-5; TRBD2 matches 8 bases. CDR1 is MNHEY and CDR2 is SVGAGI in the germline V gene. With V trimmed by 0 bases and J by 1 base, 2 bases remained unmatched. The CDR3 is 15 residues long.

The chain uses TRBV18 and TRBJ1-2; D is undetermined. The CDR3 totals 15 residues. Germline V gene data show CDR1 as KGHSH and CDR2 as LQKENI. Between the trimmed V and J ends, which lost 3 bases and 7 bases, there was a span of 18 bases. CDR3 DNA sequence: TGTGCCAGCTCACCTCCCGCACTATACGAGGGTGGCTACACCTTC. This encodes CASSPPALYEGGYTF.

V usage is TRBV15 and J usage is TRBJ2-7; 9 positions match TRBD1. Looked up from germline, CDR1 is LNHNV and CDR2 is YYDKDF (reference sequence). The length of the CDR3 is 14 residues. Trimming cost V 3 bases and J 4 bases; bases outside gene matches: 4. CDR3 in amino acids: CATSRGGTGYEQYF. The DNA for the CDR3 is TGTGCCACCAGCAGGGGAGGGACAGGGTACGAGCAGTACTTC.

This clone turned up a few times. The chain uses TRBV2 and TRBJ2-7; TRBD1 agrees at 7 bases. Germline trimming cut 8 bases from V and 2 bases from J; bases unmatched to any gene: 9. Germline assignment: CDR1 SNHLY and CDR2 FYNNEI. The CDR3 has 14 amino acids. CDR3 DNA: TGTGCCAGCGCTAAGACAGGGCTACCCTACGAGCAGTACTTC. Residues: CASAKTGLPYEQYF. Variable domain in full (rest from reference TRBV2 and TRBJ2-7): EPEVTQTPSHQVTQMGQEVILRCVPISNHLYFYWYRQILGQKVEFLVSFYNNEISEKSEIFDDQFSVERPDGSNFTLKIRSTKLEDSAMYFCASAKTGLPYEQYFGPGTRLTVT.

This rearrangement joins TRBV12-3 or TRBV12-4 to TRBJ2-7; D gene unclear. CDR3 length: 11 amino acids. Trimming took off 1 base at V and 6 bases at J, with 4 bases between the two ends. The CDR3 coding sequence is TGTGCCAGCAGTTTAGGAGGCGAGCAGTACTTC. It specifies CASSLGGEQYF.

J is TRBJ1-2 and V is TRBV12-5, with 9 bases identical to TRBD1. Per germline, CDR1 LGHNT and CDR2 FRNRAP. Trimming at V came to 1 base and at J to 8 bases, leaving 2 bases not matched to a gene. The CDR3 length is 13 residues. The CDR3 nucleotides are TGTGCTAGTGGTTTGGGGACAGGGGAAGGCTACACCTTC. This codes for CASGLGTGEGYTF.

This clone was seen a handful of times. The V and J genes are TRBV2 and TRBJ1-1; D not certain. V gave up 3 bases and J gave up 8 bases, with 4 bases separating them. This CDR3 contains 10 residues. Germline values: CDR1 SNHLY, CDR2 FYNNEI. The chain's CDR3 is CASSDREAFF. CDR3 in DNA: TGTGCCAGCAGTGACAGGGAAGCTTTCTTT.

The chain couples TRBV11-2 to TRBJ1-2, with a tentative D call TRBD1 (6 bases). CDR3 size: 18 residues. Germline V lookup: CDR1 SGHAT, CDR2 FQNNGV. Trimming took 0 bases from V and 4 from J, leaving 21 bases between them. The CDR3 sequence: CASSLDLAGEYGGYGYTF. CDR3 DNA: TGTGCCAGCAGCTTAGATCTGGCAGGGGAGTATGGCGGCTATGGCTACACCTTC. Based on the CDR3 plus reference TRBV11-2 and TRBJ1-2, the full variable domain is EAGVAQSPRYKIIEKRQSVAFWCNPISGHATLYWYQQILGQGPKLLIQFQNNGVVDDSQLPKDRFSAERLKGVDSTLKIQPAKLEDSAVYLCASSLDLAGEYGGYGYTFGSGTRLTVV.

This chain uses TRBV29-1 with TRBJ2-1, with a tentative D call TRBD1 (5 bases). Germline V gene lookup returns CDR1 SQVTM and CDR2 ANQGSEA. The germline V and J ends were trimmed by 3 bases and 10 bases, with 16 bases remaining between them. The CDR3 contains 13 residues. CDR3: CSVDELGATEQFF. The CDR3 region has the DNA TGCAGCGTTGACGAGTTAGGGGCGACGGAGCAGTTCTTC.

This rearrangement joins TRBV5-1 to TRBJ1-4; weak D call: TRBD1 (5 bases). The length of the CDR3 is 15 residues. Germline V gene data show CDR1 as SGHRS and CDR2 as YFSETQ. V was cut by 7 bases and J by 7 bases, with 20 bases left in between. This CDR3 is CASRTSSGGTEKLFF. The CDR3 region has the DNA TGCGCCAGCCGAACCTCTTCCGGAGGGACTGAAAAACTGTTTTTT.

The genes are TRBV5-3 and TRBJ1-5; TRBD1 aligns across 10 bases. TRBV5-3 is sorted into the ORF group, with uncertain function. The V and J ends lost 4 bases and 6 bases, in that order; junction bases with no gene match: 10. This CDR3 is built from 16 residues. The CDR3 protein is CARSRNRDRGSQPQHF. The CDR3 nucleotides read TGTGCCAGAAGCCGCAACCGGGACAGGGGTAGTCAGCCCCAGCATTTT.

J is TRBJ2-2 and V is TRBV4-3, with TRBD2 matching over 8 bases. From germline, CDR1 is LGHNA and CDR2 YSLEER. The length of the CDR3 is 17 residues. Trimming at V came to 0 bases and at J to 4 bases, leaving 7 bases not matched to a gene. Written as DNA, the CDR3 is TGCGCCAGCAGCCAAGAACAAGAGCGGGGGCCCACCGGGGAGCTGTTTTTT. Residues: CASSQEQERGPTGELFF.

This clone has a handful of counts. The chain couples TRBV4-2 to TRBJ1-5; tentative D call: TRBD1 (5 bases). This CDR3 is 17 amino acids long. Germline CDR1 reads LGHNA; CDR2 reads YNFKEQ. Trimming cost V 2 bases and J 6 bases, with 20 bases left between them. CDR3 in DNA: TGTGCCAGCAGCCAAAAGGGGCCGCAGGGAAAGGGTCAGCCCCAGCATTTT. It yields the protein CASSQKGPQGKGQPQHF.

The chain employs TRBV19 and TRBJ2-3; 10 nucleotides agree with TRBD2. The V gene end was trimmed by 7 bases and the J gene end by 4 bases; junction bases not matched to a gene: 5. This CDR3 comprises 14 residues. Germline CDR1 is LNHDA and CDR2 is SQIVND (reference sequence). The chain's CDR3 is CASKRTSGPDTQYF. The CDR3 coding sequence is TGTGCCAGTAAAAGGACTAGCGGACCAGATACGCAGTATTTT. The complete variable domain, with remaining parts taken from reference TRBV19 and TRBJ2-3, reads DGGITQSPKYLFRKEGQNVTLSCEQNLNHDAMYWYRQDPGQGLRLIYYSQIVNDFQKGDIAEGYSVSREKKESFPLTVTSAQKNPTAFYLCASKRTSGPDTQYFGPGTRLTVL.

The chain links TRBV5-8 to TRBJ1-1; the D gene is possibly TRBD1 (5 bases). Trimming removed 2 bases at V and 4 bases at J, with 15 bases between. Germline values: CDR1 SGHTS, CDR2 YDEGEE. The CDR3 has 15 amino acids. This CDR3 reads CASSLGDAGGTEAFF. The CDR3 coding sequence is TGTGCCAGCAGCTTAGGGGACGCCGGGGGCACTGAAGCTTTCTTT.

The CDR3, as DNA: TGTGCCTGGAGTCACGGGACCCAGTACTTC. This encodes CAWSHGTQYF. The chain combines TRBV30 with TRBJ2-5; D gene ambiguous. This CDR3 comprises 10 residues. Germline CDR1 is GTSNPN and CDR2 is SVGIG (reference sequence). Deletions cut 2 bases from V and 7 bases from J, with 5 bases between.